A selection of T cell receptor beta chains follows, all from one sample in a study of T cell changes during pregnancy in multiple sclerosis. The table came from immunoSEQ multiplex PCR; TCRdb's copy has only in-frame clones and leaves some out. The sample includes 70,000 to 100,000 clones, over 80% seen only once; the top ten take more than 0.8%. Sequenced here: peripheral blood, sampled in the first trimester of pregnancy. The receptors here all came from a female donor with multiple sclerosis, enrolled in a pregnancy study. Each CDR3 is given with its conserved first and last residue. The D gene is left open where the match is weak. Rows may omit the clone size; those that give it use once, few, many or a size class.

v_call: TRBV18; clone_size: -; d_call: -; j_call: TRBJ2-2; cdr3_aa: CASSPFRGANTGELFF; cdr3_nt: TGTGCCAGCTCACCGTTTCGAGGCGCGAACACCGGGGAGCTGTTTTTT
v_call: TRBV6-6; clone_size: -; d_call: TRBD2; j_call: TRBJ2-7; cdr3_aa: CASSYGLAASYEQYF; cdr3_nt: TGTGCCAGCAGTTACGGTCTAGCGGCCTCCTACGAGCAGTACTTC
v_call: TRBV28; clone_size: -; d_call: -; j_call: TRBJ2-7; cdr3_aa: CASSLAFGAYEQYF; cdr3_nt: TGTGCCAGCAGCCTAGCTTTTGGAGCCTACGAGCAGTACTTC
v_call: TRBV27; clone_size: once; d_call: -; j_call: TRBJ2-1; cdr3_aa: CASSLYVGEMDEQFF; cdr3_nt: TGTGCCAGCAGTTTATATGTGGGAGAGATGGATGAGCAGTTCTTC
v_call: TRBV4-3; clone_size: -; d_call: -; j_call: TRBJ1-1; cdr3_aa: CASSQGRDTEAFF; cdr3_nt: TGCGCCAGCAGCCAAGGCAGGGACACTGAAGCTTTCTTT
v_call: TRBV29-1; clone_size: -; d_call: TRBD2; j_call: TRBJ2-7; cdr3_aa: CSVSTSGTYSYEQYF; cdr3_nt: TGCAGCGTTTCAACTAGCGGGACCTACTCCTACGAGCAGTACTTC
v_call: TRBV5-1; clone_size: -; d_call: -; j_call: TRBJ1-1; cdr3_aa: CASSFGGDYTEAFF; cdr3_nt: TGCGCCAGCAGCTTTGGGGGGGACTACACTGAAGCTTTCTTT
v_call: TRBV7-2; clone_size: -; d_call: TRBD1; j_call: TRBJ1-6; cdr3_aa: CASSPEGQSNSPLHF; cdr3_nt: TGTGCCAGCAGCCCAGAGGGACAGTCCAATTCACCCCTCCACTTT
v_call: TRBV2; clone_size: once; d_call: -; j_call: TRBJ1-2; cdr3_aa: CASSPRGGGYGYTF; cdr3_nt: TGTGCCAGCAGTCCACGGGGAGGGGGCTATGGCTACACCTTC
v_call: TRBV10-2; clone_size: once; d_call: TRBD1; j_call: TRBJ2-7; cdr3_aa: CASRTGGLNEQYF; cdr3_nt: TGCGCCAGCAGGACAGGGGGCCTGAACGAGCAGTACTTC
v_call: TRBV7-9; clone_size: -; d_call: TRBD1; j_call: TRBJ2-7; cdr3_aa: CASTRAGGYEQYF; cdr3_nt: TGTGCCAGCACCCGGGCAGGGGGCTACGAGCAGTACTTC
v_call: TRBV5-1; clone_size: -; d_call: -; j_call: TRBJ1-1; cdr3_aa: CASSPSGGWNTEAFF; cdr3_nt: TGCGCCAGCAGCCCCTCGGGGGGATGGAACACTGAAGCTTTCTTT
v_call: TRBV4-1; clone_size: -; d_call: -; j_call: TRBJ1-2; cdr3_aa: CASSRRDTVGYGYTF; cdr3_nt: TGCGCCAGCAGCCGTCGGGACACGGTGGGCTATGGCTACACCTTC
v_call: TRBV11-2; clone_size: -; d_call: TRBD1; j_call: TRBJ2-7; cdr3_aa: CASSLGQTTYEQYF; cdr3_nt: TGTGCCAGCAGCCTGGGACAGACCACCTACGAGCAGTACTTC
v_call: TRBV7-9; clone_size: once; d_call: TRBD2; j_call: TRBJ2-1; cdr3_aa: CASSLEAGLAGINEQFF; cdr3_nt: TGTGCCAGCAGCTTAGAAGCTGGACTAGCGGGAATAAATGAGCAGTTCTTC
v_call: TRBV5-1; clone_size: -; d_call: TRBD2; j_call: TRBJ2-5; cdr3_aa: CASSLSLAGGQETQYF; cdr3_nt: TGCGCCAGCAGCCTGTCTCTAGCGGGGGGCCAAGAGACCCAGTACTTC
v_call: TRBV2; clone_size: -; d_call: -; j_call: TRBJ2-7; cdr3_aa: CASGGSSYEQYF; cdr3_nt: TGTGCCAGCGGCGGCAGCTCCTACGAGCAGTACTTC
v_call: TRBV27; clone_size: -; d_call: TRBD2; j_call: TRBJ2-7; cdr3_aa: CASSSSGRSYEQYF; cdr3_nt: TGTGCCAGCAGCAGTAGCGGGAGGTCCTACGAGCAGTACTTC
v_call: TRBV4-1; clone_size: -; d_call: -; j_call: TRBJ2-3; cdr3_aa: CASSHTGTGGITDTQYF; cdr3_nt: TGCGCCAGCAGCCACACCGGGACTGGGGGGATCACAGATACGCAGTATTTT
v_call: TRBV11-1; clone_size: -; d_call: -; j_call: TRBJ2-1; cdr3_aa: CASSLKMWPDNEQFF; cdr3_nt: TGTGCCAGCAGCCTCAAGATGTGGCCAGACAATGAGCAGTTCTTC
v_call: TRBV9; clone_size: once; d_call: TRBD1; j_call: TRBJ1-5; cdr3_aa: CASSPGQGGLNQPQHF; cdr3_nt: TGTGCCAGCAGCCCAGGACAGGGGGGTTTGAATCAGCCCCAGCATTTT
v_call: TRBV7-2; clone_size: -; d_call: TRBD1; j_call: TRBJ2-7; cdr3_aa: CASSLGPGQGYEQYF; cdr3_nt: TGTGCCAGCAGCTTAGGGCCGGGACAGGGCTACGAGCAGTACTTC
v_call: TRBV6-5; clone_size: -; d_call: -; j_call: TRBJ1-2; cdr3_aa: CASSYSTGGTYGYTF; cdr3_nt: TGTGCCAGCAGTTACTCGACTGGGGGGACCTATGGCTACACCTTC
v_call: TRBV7-9; clone_size: -; d_call: TRBD1; j_call: TRBJ2-4; cdr3_aa: CASSLPGQGLNIQYF; cdr3_nt: TGTGCCAGCAGCTTGCCGGGACAGGGCTTAAACATTCAGTACTTC
v_call: TRBV7-8; clone_size: once; d_call: -; j_call: TRBJ1-6; cdr3_aa: CASSVTTDTSSYNSPLHF; cdr3_nt: TGTGCCAGCAGCGTAACAACAGACACGAGCTCCTATAATTCACCCCTCCACTTT
v_call: TRBV5-4; clone_size: -; d_call: -; j_call: TRBJ2-7; cdr3_aa: CASSLDRDPYEQYF; cdr3_nt: TGTGCCAGCAGCTTGGACAGGGATCCCTACGAGCAGTACTTC
v_call: TRBV27; clone_size: -; d_call: -; j_call: TRBJ1-4; cdr3_aa: CASSLGGVSEKLFF; cdr3_nt: TGTGCCAGCAGTCTGGGGGGGGTGAGTGAAAAACTGTTTTTT
v_call: TRBV5-1; clone_size: -; d_call: -; j_call: TRBJ2-1; cdr3_aa: CASSLPRDSSYNEQFF; cdr3_nt: TGCGCCAGCAGCTTGCCGCGGGACAGCTCCTACAATGAGCAGTTCTTC
v_call: TRBV9; clone_size: -; d_call: TRBD1; j_call: TRBJ1-2; cdr3_aa: CASSVGTGGIYGYTF; cdr3_nt: TGTGCCAGCAGCGTAGGTACAGGGGGGATCTATGGCTACACCTTC
v_call: TRBV4-2; clone_size: -; d_call: TRBD2; j_call: TRBJ2-7; cdr3_aa: CASSPGGRAGGDEQYF; cdr3_nt: TGTGCCAGCAGCCCCGGAGGGCGGGCGGGAGGGGACGAGCAGTACTTC
v_call: TRBV7-8; clone_size: -; d_call: -; j_call: TRBJ2-1; cdr3_aa: CASSLAQRTVSSYNEQFF; cdr3_nt: TGTGCCAGCAGCTTAGCCCAGAGGACTGTAAGCTCCTACAATGAGCAGTTCTTC
v_call: TRBV15; clone_size: -; d_call: -; j_call: TRBJ2-1; cdr3_aa: CATSRADNEQFF; cdr3_nt: TGTGCCACCAGCAGAGCGGACAATGAGCAGTTCTTC
v_call: TRBV10-3; clone_size: -; d_call: TRBD1; j_call: TRBJ2-7; cdr3_aa: CAISDLDRGPSEQYF; cdr3_nt: TGTGCCATCAGTGATTTGGACAGGGGGCCCTCCGAGCAGTACTTC
v_call: TRBV7-2; clone_size: -; d_call: -; j_call: TRBJ1-2; cdr3_aa: CASSPWTETFYGYTF; cdr3_nt: TGTGCCAGCAGCCCCTGGACAGAGACATTCTATGGCTACACCTTC
v_call: TRBV12-5; clone_size: -; d_call: TRBD1; j_call: TRBJ1-5; cdr3_aa: CASGSSLSDRSNQPQHF; cdr3_nt: TGTGCTAGTGGTTCCTCATTATCGGACAGGTCCAATCAGCCCCAGCATTTT
v_call: TRBV2; clone_size: -; d_call: -; j_call: TRBJ2-7; cdr3_aa: CASSEWGPTYEQYF; cdr3_nt: TGTGCCAGCAGTGAATGGGGGCCCACCTACGAGCAGTACTTC
v_call: TRBV7-6; clone_size: -; d_call: -; j_call: TRBJ1-6; cdr3_aa: CASSRDSSSYNSPLHF; cdr3_nt: TGTGCCAGCAGCCGGGACTCTAGCTCCTATAATTCACCCCTCCACTTT
v_call: TRBV27; clone_size: -; d_call: -; j_call: TRBJ2-3; cdr3_aa: CASSITPRISDTQYF; cdr3_nt: TGTGCCAGCAGTATCACTCCTAGGATATCGGATACGCAGTATTTT
v_call: TRBV5-4; clone_size: -; d_call: TRBD1; j_call: TRBJ2-2; cdr3_aa: CASRRSITGGGTGELFF; cdr3_nt: TGTGCCAGCAGAAGAAGCATAACAGGGGGTGGCACCGGGGAGCTGTTTTTT
v_call: TRBV11-1; clone_size: -; d_call: TRBD1; j_call: TRBJ1-6; cdr3_aa: CASSSGQGRSPLHF; cdr3_nt: TGTGCCAGCAGCTCCGGACAGGGGCGGTCACCCCTCCACTTT
v_call: TRBV29-1; clone_size: -; d_call: -; j_call: TRBJ2-7; cdr3_aa: CSVQRVSGYEQYF; cdr3_nt: TGCAGCGTTCAACGGGTCTCGGGCTACGAGCAGTACTTC
v_call: TRBV9; clone_size: -; d_call: TRBD1; j_call: TRBJ2-7; cdr3_aa: CASSVDLGTGYEQYF; cdr3_nt: TGTGCCAGCAGCGTAGACCTGGGGACAGGCTACGAGCAGTACTTC